A single sample gave rise to the 14 T cell receptor beta chains below, sequenced in a study of blood T cell repertoires in COVID-19. Using immunoSEQ multiplex PCR, the repertoire was profiled, and TCRdb retains in-frame clones only, with some absent. In the table there are around 240,000 clones, 80% to 90% of which are singletons. Sequenced input: PBMCs or T cells enriched from blood (not recorded which). Source of these receptors: a woman aged 45-65 years who had recovered from COVID-19.

CDR3 in DNA: TGTGCCAGCAGCTCGACTAGCACGGGTGCAGATACGCAGTATTTT. Translating gives CASSSTSTGADTQYF. This chain uses TRBV5-5 with TRBJ2-3; 7 bases agree with TRBD2. The V segment lost 3 bases and the J segment 4 bases; nucleotides outside the gene matches: 8. The CDR3 runs 15 residues. Germline CDR1 and CDR2: SGHKS and YYEKEE (reference sequence).

The V call is TRBV9, the J call TRBJ1-3, with a possible D match to TRBD1 (5 bases). The CDR3 has 16 residues. Trimming left V 1 base short and J 2 bases short, with 13 bases between. Germline CDR1 is SGDLS and CDR2 is YYNGEE. This chain's CDR3 is CASSVNTGWTGNTIYF. CDR3 DNA: TGTGCCAGCAGCGTAAACACAGGCTGGACTGGAAACACCATATATTTT.

The rearrangement uses TRBV5-1 and TRBJ2-1; the D gene is possibly TRBD2 (5 bases). There are 15 residues in the CDR3. The germline V gene encodes CDR1 SGHRS and CDR2 YFSETQ. V was shortened by 7 bases and J by 0 bases, with 14 bases between the two germline ends. CDR3 sequence: CASSPGVFSYNEQFF. The CDR3 bases are TGCGCCAGCTCCCCCGGGGTCTTCTCCTACAATGAGCAGTTCTTC.

This sequence joins TRBV28 and TRBJ1-5; weak D call: TRBD1 (5 bases). Trimming removed 2 bases at V and 6 bases at J, with 17 bases between. CDR3 length: 16 amino acids. Germline V gene sequence: CDR1 MDHEN, CDR2 SYDVKM. The CDR3 reads CASSLRWEGGVQPQHF. The CDR3 region has the DNA TGTGCCAGCAGTTTACGGTGGGAGGGAGGGGTTCAGCCCCAGCATTTT. Combining the CDR3 with reference TRBV28 and TRBJ1-5 gives the whole variable domain DVKVTQSSRYLVKRTGEKVFLECVQDMDHENMFWYRQDPGLGLRLIYFSYDVKMKEKGDIPEGYSVSREKKERFSLILESASTNQTSMYLCASSLRWEGGVQPQHFGDGTRLSIL.

This clone showed up just once. The gene calls are TRBV28 and TRBJ1-5; 7 bases are a match to TRBD1. V shed 6 bases and J 4 bases; nucleotides not matched to a gene: 9. The CDR3 runs 15 residues. The germline V gene encodes CDR1 MDHEN and CDR2 SYDVKM. Here the CDR3 DNA reads TGTGCCAGCAGACGAGGACAGGCGAGAAATCAGCCCCAGCATTTT. Translating gives CASRRGQARNQPQHF.

The chain is built from TRBV27 and TRBJ1-5; 7 bases line up with TRBD1. The CDR3 is 15 residues long. V shed 3 bases, J shed 4 bases, and the junction held 6 bases outside the gene matches. CDR1 is MNHEY and CDR2 is SMNVEV in the germline V gene (reference sequence). This CDR3 reads CASSFFGQANQPQHF. The CDR3 DNA is TGTGCCAGCAGTTTCTTCGGACAGGCTAATCAGCCCCAGCATTTT.

The rearrangement uses TRBV9 and TRBJ1-1; D not resolved. The V gene lost 4 bases and the J gene lost 3 bases, with 10 bases spanning the gap. The germline V gene has CDR1 SGDLS and CDR2 YYNGEE. This CDR3 has 13 amino acids. The CDR3 nucleotides read TGTGCCAGCAGCTATGAATCGGACACTGAAGCTTTCTTT. This codes for CASSYESDTEAFF. Full variable domain (missing parts from reference TRBV9 and TRBJ1-1): DSGVTQTPKHLITATGQRVTLRCSPRSGDLSVYWYQQSLDQGLQFLIQYYNGEERAKGNILERFSAQQFPDLHSELNLSSLELGDSALYFCASSYESDTEAFFGQGTRLTVV.

This chain connects TRBV12-5 to TRBJ2-3; 14 bases align to TRBD2. The V gene's germline CDR1 is LGHNT and CDR2 FRNRAP. V was clipped by 4 bases and J by 6 bases; unmatched bases: 9. The CDR3 has 17 residues. The CDR3 DNA reads TGTGCTAGTGGTTCGGGGACTAGCGGGGGTTTGATGGATACGCAGTATTTT. Translation: CASGSGTSGGLMDTQYF. The complete variable domain, with remaining parts taken from reference TRBV12-5 and TRBJ2-3, reads DARVTQTPRHKVTEMGQEVTMRCQPILGHNTVFWYRQTMMQGLELLAYFRNRAPLDDSGMPKDRFSAEMPDATLATLKIQPSEPRDSAVYFCASGSGTSGGLMDTQYFGPGTRLTVL.

The chain is built from TRBV4-2 and TRBJ2-5; 8 bases are a match to TRBD2. The J segment lost 5 bases and the V segment lost 0 bases, leaving 17 bases of the junction unmatched. The CDR3 is 19 amino acids. CDR1 is LGHNA and CDR2 is YNFKEQ in the germline V gene. The CDR3 bases are TGTGCCAGCAGCCAAGATCTAGTTAGCGGGAACACCCCCCGGGAGACCCAGTACTTC. This translates into CASSQDLVSGNTPRETQYF.

The J gene is TRBJ2-3, the V gene TRBV5-1; 10 positions agree with TRBD1. Germline CDR1 is SGHRS and CDR2 is YFSETQ. This CDR3 region has 17 residues. V shed 4 bases, J shed 1 base, and the junction held 9 bases outside the gene matches. CDR3 DNA sequence: TGCGCCAGCAGCCCGCACCCCGGACAGGGGGGCACAGATACGCAGTATTTT. This encodes CASSPHPGQGGTDTQYF.

The chain recombines TRBV9 with TRBJ2-3, with D unclear. This CDR3 comprises 12 residues. V was clipped by 3 bases and J by 4 bases, with 6 bases between them. Germline CDR1 and CDR2: SGDLS and YYNGEE. Written as DNA, the CDR3 is TGTGCCAGCAGCGCAGAGGCAGATACGCAGTATTTT. Translation gives CASSAEADTQYF.

The CDR3 sequence is CASRAVSGGANTEAFF. Written as DNA, the CDR3 is TGTGCCAGCCGTGCCGTCTCGGGTGGCGCGAACACTGAAGCTTTCTTT. The chain combines TRBV27 with TRBJ1-1, with D unresolved. In germline, CDR1 is MNHEY, CDR2 SMNVEV (reference sequence). CDR3 length equals 16 residues. The V end lost 8 bases, the J end lost 1 base, and 20 bases lay between the germline ends.

This sequence joins TRBV5-8 and TRBJ2-7; D unclear. The germline gives CDR1 SGHTS, CDR2 YDEGEE. CDR3 length: 14 amino acids. Trimming took off 2 bases at V and 1 base at J, with 10 bases between the two ends. The CDR3 region is CASSFPGPSYEQYF. The CDR3, as DNA: TGTGCCAGCAGCTTCCCGGGTCCGTCCTACGAGCAGTACTTC. The complete variable domain, with remaining parts taken from reference TRBV5-8 and TRBJ2-7, reads EAGVTQSPTHLIKTRGQQATLRCSPISGHTSVYWYQQALGLGLQFLLWYDEGEERNRGNFPPRFSGRQFPNYSSELNVNALELEDSALYLCASSFPGPSYEQYFGPGTRLTVT.

The chain couples TRBV13 to TRBJ1-1; D is ambiguous. V gave up 4 bases and J gave up 0 bases, with 9 bases separating them. The CDR3 is 14 residues long. The germline CDR1 and CDR2 sequences are PRHDT and FYEKMQ (reference sequence). The CDR3 spells CASSSLEVNTEAFF. The CDR3 DNA reads TGTGCCAGCAGCTCGCTAGAGGTGAACACTGAAGCTTTCTTT.